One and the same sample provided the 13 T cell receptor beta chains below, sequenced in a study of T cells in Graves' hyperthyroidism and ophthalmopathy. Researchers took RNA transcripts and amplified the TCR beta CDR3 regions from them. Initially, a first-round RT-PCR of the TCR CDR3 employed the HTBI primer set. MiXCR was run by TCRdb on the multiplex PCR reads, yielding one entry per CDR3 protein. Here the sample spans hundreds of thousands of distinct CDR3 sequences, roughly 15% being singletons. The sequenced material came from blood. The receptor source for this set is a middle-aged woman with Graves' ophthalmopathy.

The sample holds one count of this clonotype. Here the CDR3 DNA reads TGTGCCAGCAGACGCGGGACAGGGGGCTCCTACGAGCAGTACTTC. Translation: CASRRGTGGSYEQYF. The rearrangement links TRBV12-3 or TRBV12-4 to TRBJ2-7, with 11 bases fitting TRBD1. J gave up 0 bases and V 6 bases, and 4 bases lay outside the gene matches. This CDR3 spans 15 amino acids.

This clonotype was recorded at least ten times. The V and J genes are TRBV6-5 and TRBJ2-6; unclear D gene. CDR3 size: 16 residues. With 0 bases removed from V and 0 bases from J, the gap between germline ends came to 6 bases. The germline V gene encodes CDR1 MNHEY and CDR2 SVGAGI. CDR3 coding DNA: TGTGCCAGCAGTTACTCCATATTCTCTGGGGCCAACGTCCTGACTTTC. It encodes CASSYSIFSGANVLTF.

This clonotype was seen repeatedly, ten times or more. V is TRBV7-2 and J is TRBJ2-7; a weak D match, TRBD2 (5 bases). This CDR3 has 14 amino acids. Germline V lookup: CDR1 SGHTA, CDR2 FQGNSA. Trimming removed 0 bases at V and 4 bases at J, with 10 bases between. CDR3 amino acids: CASSLALGGYEQYF. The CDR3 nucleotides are TGTGCCAGCAGCTTAGCGCTCGGAGGTTACGAGCAGTACTTC.

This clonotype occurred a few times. The CDR3 region has the DNA TGCGCCAGCAGCCAAGAACCAGGGAATGAGCAGTACTTC. The encoded protein is CASSQEPGNEQYF. The gene calls are TRBV4-3 and TRBJ2-7; the D gene is possibly TRBD1 (5 bases). Trimming removed 0 bases from V and 7 bases from J, with 10 bases in between. Per the germline V gene, CDR1 is LGHNA and CDR2 is YSLEER. This CDR3 spans 13 amino acids.

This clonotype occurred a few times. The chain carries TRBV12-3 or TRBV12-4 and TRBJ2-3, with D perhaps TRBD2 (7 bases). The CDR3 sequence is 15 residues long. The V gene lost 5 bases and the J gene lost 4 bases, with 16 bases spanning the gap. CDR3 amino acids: CASSAWGGVSDTQYF. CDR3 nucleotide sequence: TGTGCCAGCAGTGCCTGGGGGGGCGTTTCAGATACGCAGTATTTT.

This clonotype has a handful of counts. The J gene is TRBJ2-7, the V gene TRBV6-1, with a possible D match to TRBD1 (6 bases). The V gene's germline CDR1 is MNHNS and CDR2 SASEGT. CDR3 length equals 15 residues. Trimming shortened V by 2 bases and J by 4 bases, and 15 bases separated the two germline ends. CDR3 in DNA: TGTGCCAGCAGTGAACCTCCGGACAGCGGATACGAGCAGTACTTC. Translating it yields CASSEPPDSGYEQYF.

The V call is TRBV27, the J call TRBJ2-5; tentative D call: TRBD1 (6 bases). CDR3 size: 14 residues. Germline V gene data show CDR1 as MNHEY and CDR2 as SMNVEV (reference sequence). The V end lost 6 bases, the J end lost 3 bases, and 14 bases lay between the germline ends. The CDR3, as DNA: TGTGCCAGCAGCGCCAGGACAGTTGAAGAGACCCAGTACTTC. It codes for CASSARTVEETQYF.

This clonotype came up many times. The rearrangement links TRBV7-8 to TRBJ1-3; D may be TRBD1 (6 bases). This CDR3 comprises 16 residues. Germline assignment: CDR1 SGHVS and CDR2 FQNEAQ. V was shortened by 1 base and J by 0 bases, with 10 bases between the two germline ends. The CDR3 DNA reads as TGTGCCAGCAGCTTAGAGGGACACCCCTCTGGAAACACCATATATTTT. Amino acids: CASSLEGHPSGNTIYF.

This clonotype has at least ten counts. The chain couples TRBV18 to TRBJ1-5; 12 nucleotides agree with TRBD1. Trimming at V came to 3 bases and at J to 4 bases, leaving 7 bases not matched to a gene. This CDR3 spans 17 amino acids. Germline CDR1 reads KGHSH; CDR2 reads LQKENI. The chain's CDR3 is CASSPGTGGARNQPQHF. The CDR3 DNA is TGTGCCAGCTCACCCGGGACAGGGGGCGCGAGGAATCAGCCCCAGCATTTT.

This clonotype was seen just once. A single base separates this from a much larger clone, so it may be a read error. CDR3 DNA sequence: TGTGCCAGCGGCCCCTTGACAGGGGGCGTCACAGATACGCAGTATTTT. This encodes CASGPLTGGVTDTQYF. This chain uses TRBV14 with TRBJ2-3, with 10 bases lining up with TRBD1. The ends lost 8 bases at V and 2 bases at J; junction bases unmatched: 10. This CDR3 has 16 residues. The germline V gene has CDR1 SGHDN and CDR2 FVKESK.

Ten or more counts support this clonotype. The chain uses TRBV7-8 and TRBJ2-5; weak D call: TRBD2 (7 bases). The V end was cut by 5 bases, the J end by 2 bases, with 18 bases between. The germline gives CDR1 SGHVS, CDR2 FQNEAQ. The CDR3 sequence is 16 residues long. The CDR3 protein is CASSLRGGARQETQYF. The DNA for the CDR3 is TGTGCCAGCAGCCTTAGAGGGGGGGCGCGGCAAGAGACCCAGTACTTC.

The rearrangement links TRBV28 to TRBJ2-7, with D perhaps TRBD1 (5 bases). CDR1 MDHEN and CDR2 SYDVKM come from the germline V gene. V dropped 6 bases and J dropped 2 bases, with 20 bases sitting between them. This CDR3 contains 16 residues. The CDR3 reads CASSQHRLLHPYEQYF. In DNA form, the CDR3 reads TGTGCCAGCAGCCAACACAGGCTACTGCACCCCTACGAGCAGTACTTC.

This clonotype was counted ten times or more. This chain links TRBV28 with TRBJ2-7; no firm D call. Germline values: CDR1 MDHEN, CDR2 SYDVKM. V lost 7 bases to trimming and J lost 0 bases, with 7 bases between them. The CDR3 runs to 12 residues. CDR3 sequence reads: CASTDNSYEQYF. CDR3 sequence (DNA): TGTGCCAGCACAGACAACTCCTACGAGCAGTACTTC.